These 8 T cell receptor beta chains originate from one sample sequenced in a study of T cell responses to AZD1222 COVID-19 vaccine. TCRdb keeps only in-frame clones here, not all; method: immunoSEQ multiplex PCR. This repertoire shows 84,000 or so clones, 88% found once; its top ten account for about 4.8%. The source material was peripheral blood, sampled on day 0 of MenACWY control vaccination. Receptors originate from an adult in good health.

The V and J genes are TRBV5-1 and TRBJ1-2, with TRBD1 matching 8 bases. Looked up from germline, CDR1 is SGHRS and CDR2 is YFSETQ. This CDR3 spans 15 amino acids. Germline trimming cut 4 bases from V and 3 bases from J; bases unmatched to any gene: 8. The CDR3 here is CASSGAQGADYGYTF. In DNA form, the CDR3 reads TGCGCCAGCAGCGGCGCTCAGGGGGCCGACTATGGCTACACCTTC.

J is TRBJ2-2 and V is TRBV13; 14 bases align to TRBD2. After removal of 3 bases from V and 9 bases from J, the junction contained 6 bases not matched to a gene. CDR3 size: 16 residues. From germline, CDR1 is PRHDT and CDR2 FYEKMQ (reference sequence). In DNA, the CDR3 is TGTGCCAGCAGCTTCGGGACTAGCGGGGGTGTAAGGGAGCTGTTTTTT. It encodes CASSFGTSGGVRELFF.

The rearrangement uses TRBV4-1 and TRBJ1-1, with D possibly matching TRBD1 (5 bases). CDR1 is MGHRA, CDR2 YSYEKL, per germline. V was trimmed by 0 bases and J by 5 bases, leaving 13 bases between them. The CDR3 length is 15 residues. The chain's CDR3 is CASSQEPLRQTEAFF. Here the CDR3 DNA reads TGCGCCAGCAGCCAAGAGCCCCTTCGACAGACTGAAGCTTTCTTT.

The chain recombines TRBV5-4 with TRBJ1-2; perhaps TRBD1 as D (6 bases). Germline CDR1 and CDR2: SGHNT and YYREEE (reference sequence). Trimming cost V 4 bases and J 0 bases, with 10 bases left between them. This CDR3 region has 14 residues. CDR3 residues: CASSPQGTNYGYTF. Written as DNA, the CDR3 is TGTGCCAGCAGCCCTCAGGGGACTAACTATGGCTACACCTTC.

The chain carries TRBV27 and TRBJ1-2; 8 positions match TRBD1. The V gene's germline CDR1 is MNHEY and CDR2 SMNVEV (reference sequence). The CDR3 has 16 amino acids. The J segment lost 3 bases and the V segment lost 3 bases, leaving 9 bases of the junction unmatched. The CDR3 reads CASSFLPGGDDYGYTF. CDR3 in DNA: TGTGCCAGCAGTTTTTTGCCAGGGGGCGATGACTATGGCTACACCTTC.

CDR3 protein: CASRHGTSGGFRSSYNEQFF. The DNA for the CDR3 is TGTGCCAGCAGACACGGGACTAGCGGGGGATTCAGGAGCTCCTACAATGAGCAGTTCTTC. The chain has TRBV3-1 (or the pseudogene TRBV3-2) and TRBJ2-1; 14 nucleotides line up with TRBD2. J lost 0 bases, V lost 6 bases, and 13 bases had no gene match. Germline lookup yields CDR1 LGHDT and CDR2 YNNKEL (reference sequence). The CDR3 is 20 amino acids.

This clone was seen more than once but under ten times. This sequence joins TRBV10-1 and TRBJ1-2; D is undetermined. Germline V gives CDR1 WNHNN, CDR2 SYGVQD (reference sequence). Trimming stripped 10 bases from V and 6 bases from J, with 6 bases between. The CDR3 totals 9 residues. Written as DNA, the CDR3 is TGCGCCACCCAACATGGCTACACCTTC. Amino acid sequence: CATQHGYTF.

The CDR3 coding sequence is TGTGCCAGCAGTCCTTTAGCTTTACAAGAGACCCAGTACTTC. Its translation is CASSPLALQETQYF. This rearrangement joins TRBV6-5 to TRBJ2-5; D is unclear. The CDR3 has 14 amino acids. V shed 5 bases and J shed 2 bases, with 12 bases lying between them. From germline, CDR1 is MNHEY and CDR2 SVGAGI.